The rows below give T cell receptor beta chains drawn from one sample of a study of T-cell memory formation after mild COVID-19. MiXCR, run by TCRdb on the 5' RACE reads, gives a single entry per CDR3 protein. The sample shows 15,000 or so distinct CDR3 sequences, about a fifth of them seen only once. Material: PBMCs or a T cell subset sorted from them (not recorded which). These receptors were taken from a man in his late teens or twenties who had mild COVID-19 (a few samples of this study predate the infection). Cell type and time point are not known. CDR3s include the opening cysteine and the closing phenylalanine or tryptophan. Each record gives: V gene, clone size, J gene, D gene, CDR3 DNA, CDR3 protein. D genes are given only for firm matches. Clone size is given for some rows only: seen once, a few or many times, or a class if the clone is expanded.

v_call: TRBV7-8
clone_size: -
j_call: TRBJ2-1
d_call: TRBD1
cdr3_nt: TGTGCCAGCAGCTCCCGGGACAGGAACCCGTACAATGAGCAGTTCTTC
cdr3_aa: CASSSRDRNPYNEQFF

v_call: TRBV7-3
clone_size: -
j_call: TRBJ2-1
d_call: TRBD2
cdr3_nt: TGTGCCCGCAGCTCCCCCGGGGGGGGGGCCGGCAATGAGCAGTTCTTC
cdr3_aa: CARSSPGGGAGNEQFF

v_call: TRBV2
clone_size: -
j_call: TRBJ1-1
d_call: -
cdr3_nt: TGTGCCAGCAGTGAAGGGCAGGGGCCCTTGGACACTGAAGCTTTCTTT
cdr3_aa: CASSEGQGPLDTEAFF

v_call: TRBV7-8
clone_size: many
j_call: TRBJ1-2
d_call: -
cdr3_nt: TGTGCCAGCAGCTTAGAGACAGGACCTGGCTACACCTTC
cdr3_aa: CASSLETGPGYTF

v_call: TRBV18
clone_size: -
j_call: TRBJ1-2
d_call: TRBD1
cdr3_nt: TGTGCCAGCTCACAGCAACCGGGACAGGGGGACTATGGCTACACCTTC
cdr3_aa: CASSQQPGQGDYGYTF

v_call: TRBV12-3/TRBV12-4
clone_size: many
j_call: TRBJ1-5
d_call: -
cdr3_nt: TGTGCCAGCAGTTTATCAACAGGGTATAGCAATCAGCCCCAGCATTTT
cdr3_aa: CASSLSTGYSNQPQHF

v_call: TRBV7-9
clone_size: medium-sized
j_call: TRBJ2-4
d_call: TRBD1
cdr3_nt: TGTGCCAGCAGCCCGCCGGGACAGGGAGTTTACATTCAGTACTTC
cdr3_aa: CASSPPGQGVYIQYF

v_call: TRBV29-1
clone_size: -
j_call: TRBJ2-1
d_call: -
cdr3_nt: TGCAGCACCGTCGATAATGAGCAGTTCTTC
cdr3_aa: CSTVDNEQFF

v_call: TRBV7-2
clone_size: few
j_call: TRBJ1-4
d_call: -
cdr3_nt: TGTGCCAGCAGCTTAGTTTTATTCGGTGAAAAACTGTTTTTT
cdr3_aa: CASSLVLFGEKLFF

v_call: TRBV20-1
clone_size: many
j_call: TRBJ2-7
d_call: TRBD2
cdr3_nt: TGCAGTGGGACGGGACTAGCGGGGGGGCTGTGGGGAGAGCAGTACTTC
cdr3_aa: CSGTGLAGGLWGEQYF

v_call: TRBV6-2/TRBV6-3
clone_size: -
j_call: TRBJ1-5
d_call: -
cdr3_nt: TGTGCTAGTCGGGCAGATAGCAATCAGCCCCAGCATTTT
cdr3_aa: CASRADSNQPQHF

v_call: TRBV14
clone_size: -
j_call: TRBJ2-7
d_call: -
cdr3_nt: TGTGCCAGCAGCCAAGTGGGGGACGCCTCCTACGAGCAGTACTTC
cdr3_aa: CASSQVGDASYEQYF

v_call: TRBV3-1
clone_size: -
j_call: TRBJ2-5
d_call: -
cdr3_nt: TGTGCCAGCAGCCAACCATGGACAATGCAAGAGACCCAGTACTTC
cdr3_aa: CASSQPWTMQETQYF

v_call: TRBV7-3
clone_size: few
j_call: TRBJ1-1
d_call: TRBD1
cdr3_nt: TGTGCCAGCAGCAGGGGGCTTAATACTGAAGCTTTCTTT
cdr3_aa: CASSRGLNTEAFF

v_call: TRBV18
clone_size: -
j_call: TRBJ1-2
d_call: -
cdr3_nt: TGTGCCAGCTCACCACCAGGGGGATGGGGCTATGGCTACACCTTC
cdr3_aa: CASSPPGGWGYGYTF

v_call: TRBV29-1
clone_size: once
j_call: TRBJ1-1
d_call: -
cdr3_nt: TGCAGCGTTGAAGTAGGACGGCTTGAAGCTTTCTTT
cdr3_aa: CSVEVGRLEAFF

v_call: TRBV7-2
clone_size: many
j_call: TRBJ2-2
d_call: -
cdr3_nt: TGTGCCAGCAGCTTACCAGCTCTCACCGGGGAGCTGTTTTTT
cdr3_aa: CASSLPALTGELFF

v_call: TRBV20-1
clone_size: many
j_call: TRBJ1-4
d_call: -
cdr3_nt: TGCAGTGCTAGAAGTGGGAATGAAAAACTGTTTTTT
cdr3_aa: CSARSGNEKLFF

v_call: TRBV4-2
clone_size: once
j_call: TRBJ2-7
d_call: TRBD1
cdr3_nt: TGTGCCAGCAGCCCCTTATTTACAGGGGGAACCTACGAGCAGTACTTC
cdr3_aa: CASSPLFTGGTYEQYF

v_call: TRBV5-5
clone_size: many
j_call: TRBJ2-5
d_call: -
cdr3_nt: TGTGCCAGCAGCCTCCGGGACCGTGTCTTTCAAGAGACCCAGTACTTC
cdr3_aa: CASSLRDRVFQETQYF

v_call: TRBV4-3
clone_size: many
j_call: TRBJ1-4
d_call: -
cdr3_nt: TGCGCCAGCAGCCAAGACCCCCTGGGGGACTCTAATGAAAAACTGTTTTTT
cdr3_aa: CASSQDPLGDSNEKLFF

v_call: TRBV19
clone_size: many
j_call: TRBJ2-3
d_call: -
cdr3_nt: TGTGCCAGTAGCCCGGGGTCTAGCACAGATACGCAGTATTTT
cdr3_aa: CASSPGSSTDTQYF

v_call: TRBV2
clone_size: few
j_call: TRBJ2-3
d_call: -
cdr3_nt: TGTGCCAGCAGTGTTGGCAGGGTGGTTTGGGCAGATACGCAGTATTTT
cdr3_aa: CASSVGRVVWADTQYF

v_call: TRBV6-6
clone_size: many
j_call: TRBJ1-3
d_call: -
cdr3_nt: TGTGCCAGCACCTACAGGGTTTACTCTGGAAACACCATATATTTT
cdr3_aa: CASTYRVYSGNTIYF

v_call: TRBV7-2
clone_size: many
j_call: TRBJ1-2
d_call: -
cdr3_nt: TGTGCCAGCACCAACAGGGTTCTGTACTATGGCTACACCTTC
cdr3_aa: CASTNRVLYYGYTF

v_call: TRBV7-3
clone_size: -
j_call: TRBJ2-5
d_call: TRBD2
cdr3_nt: TGTGCCAGCAGCTTAGATCGGGGGGGCCGAGAGACCCAGTACTTC
cdr3_aa: CASSLDRGGRETQYF

v_call: TRBV5-1
clone_size: many
j_call: TRBJ1-4
d_call: TRBD1
cdr3_nt: TGCGCCAGCAGACCGGGACAGTTAAATGAAAAACTGTTTTTT
cdr3_aa: CASRPGQLNEKLFF

v_call: TRBV12-5
clone_size: many
j_call: TRBJ1-1
d_call: TRBD1
cdr3_nt: TGTGCTAGTGGATCATTAGGGGACAGGGGGAACACTGAAGCTTTCTTT
cdr3_aa: CASGSLGDRGNTEAFF

v_call: TRBV11-2
clone_size: -
j_call: TRBJ1-1
d_call: -
cdr3_nt: TGTGCCAGCAGCTTAGTGGGGGATGATCAGAATGCTTTCTTT
cdr3_aa: CASSLVGDDQNAFF

v_call: TRBV5-1
clone_size: -
j_call: TRBJ2-5
d_call: TRBD1
cdr3_nt: TGCGCCAGCAGGACGCGCATGACAGGGGAAGAGACCCAGTACTTC
cdr3_aa: CASRTRMTGEETQYF

v_call: TRBV18
clone_size: many
j_call: TRBJ1-1
d_call: -
cdr3_nt: TGTGCCAGCTCACCACGAGAAACGGTGGAAGCTTTCTTT
cdr3_aa: CASSPRETVEAFF

v_call: TRBV3-1
clone_size: many
j_call: TRBJ1-5
d_call: -
cdr3_nt: TGTGCCAGCAGCCAAGGTCTGATGGGTCAGCCCCAGCATTTT
cdr3_aa: CASSQGLMGQPQHF

v_call: TRBV7-2
clone_size: -
j_call: TRBJ2-2
d_call: TRBD1
cdr3_nt: TGTGCCAGCAGCTTCACAGGGGCTACCGGGGAGCTGTTTTTT
cdr3_aa: CASSFTGATGELFF

v_call: TRBV20-1
clone_size: many
j_call: TRBJ1-1
d_call: -
cdr3_nt: TGCAGTGCTAGCCTGGGACCGACCTCGAACACTGAAGCTTTCTTT
cdr3_aa: CSASLGPTSNTEAFF

v_call: TRBV4-1
clone_size: many
j_call: TRBJ2-4
d_call: -
cdr3_nt: TGCGCCAGCAGCCAAGATCGCCAGGGGAACATTCAGTACTTC
cdr3_aa: CASSQDRQGNIQYF

v_call: TRBV4-1
clone_size: few
j_call: TRBJ2-2
d_call: -
cdr3_nt: TGCGCCAGCAGCCAGCTAGACACGCTCCCCCGCCGGGAGCTGTTTTTT
cdr3_aa: CASSQLDTLPRRELFF

v_call: TRBV2
clone_size: many
j_call: TRBJ1-1
d_call: -
cdr3_nt: TGTGCCAGCAGTGAAGCTGCTGAGGTGAACACTGAAGCTTTCTTT
cdr3_aa: CASSEAAEVNTEAFF

v_call: TRBV7-2
clone_size: many
j_call: TRBJ1-1
d_call: -
cdr3_nt: TGTGCCAGCAGCCATATTTCCTATATGAACACTGAAGCTTTCTTT
cdr3_aa: CASSHISYMNTEAFF

v_call: TRBV7-3
clone_size: few
j_call: TRBJ2-5
d_call: -
cdr3_nt: TGTGCCAGCAGCTCCGAGGGGGGGACCCAGTACTTC
cdr3_aa: CASSSEGGTQYF

v_call: TRBV6-2/TRBV6-3
clone_size: many
j_call: TRBJ1-5
d_call: -
cdr3_nt: TGTGCCAGCCATACTACCTTTCTACCCGGCAATCAGCCCCAGCATTTT
cdr3_aa: CASHTTFLPGNQPQHF

v_call: TRBV7-2
clone_size: many
j_call: TRBJ2-7
d_call: TRBD2
cdr3_nt: TGTGCCAGCAGCACGCTTTGGCGGGGGGCTGAGGAGCAGTACTTC
cdr3_aa: CASSTLWRGAEEQYF

v_call: TRBV11-2
clone_size: many
j_call: TRBJ1-2
d_call: -
cdr3_nt: TGTGCCAGCAGCTTATATCGGGGGTTGGAGGTTTATGGCTACACCTTC
cdr3_aa: CASSLYRGLEVYGYTF

v_call: TRBV3-1
clone_size: many
j_call: TRBJ2-5
d_call: -
cdr3_nt: TGTGCCAGCAGCCGTCAGGGATTTGCAGAGACCCAGTACTTC
cdr3_aa: CASSRQGFAETQYF

v_call: TRBV4-1
clone_size: many
j_call: TRBJ2-3
d_call: TRBD2
cdr3_nt: TGCGCCAGCAGCCTCCGACTAGCGGGGGGGGGAGATACGCAGTATTTT
cdr3_aa: CASSLRLAGGGDTQYF

v_call: TRBV7-2
clone_size: many
j_call: TRBJ2-2
d_call: -
cdr3_nt: TGTGCCAGCAGCTTACTGGTGTCCGGGGAGCTGTTTTTT
cdr3_aa: CASSLLVSGELFF

v_call: TRBV9
clone_size: few
j_call: TRBJ2-7
d_call: -
cdr3_nt: TGTGCCAGCAGCGTATCTGCGACAGGAGCCTACGAGCAGTACTTC
cdr3_aa: CASSVSATGAYEQYF

v_call: TRBV2
clone_size: few
j_call: TRBJ2-7
d_call: -
cdr3_nt: TGTGCCAGCAGTGAAAGGCTAGCGAAGGCCTACGAGCAGTACTTC
cdr3_aa: CASSERLAKAYEQYF